This TCR beta chain was sequenced in a study of blood T cell repertoires in COVID-19. About the study: The United States, Italy and Spain supplied acute and convalescent COVID-19 samples.

Patients in Seattle were enrolled during active infection, then followed longitudinally. Assay: immunoSEQ multiplex PCR; the TCRdb copy retains only in-frame clones and omits some. Of some 160,000 clones listed, roughly 80% are singletons. The J segment lost 0 bases and the V segment lost 7 bases, leaving 8 bases of the junction unmatched. There are 15 residues in the CDR3. Germline lookup yields CDR1 MNHEY and CDR2 SVGAGI. Sequenced material: peripheral blood. This chain links TRBV6-5 with TRBJ2-7; 8 bases match TRBD1. The sequence derives from a woman of 80 years or more with COVID-19, enrolled during active disease. This CDR3 is CASTKDRGSSYEQYF. CDR3 coding DNA: TGTGCCAGCACTAAAGACAGGGGATCCTCCTACGAGCAGTACTTC.